This T cell receptor beta chain is drawn from a study of cytomegalovirus exposure and HLA in healthy donors. PCR amplification relied on 60 Vbeta primers (plus 13 Jbeta primers). The repertoire was sequenced with immunoSEQ multiplex PCR; TCRdb's copy has only in-frame clones and lacks some. The sample includes approximately 200,000 clones, 65% to 90% of them seen just once. This clone was detected only a few times. At one end, the junction sequence differs from germline, possibly due to a read error. The CDR3 extends over 15 amino acids. Germline values: CDR1 MNHEY, CDR2 SMNVEV (reference sequence). Donors consisted of healthy bone marrow donors.

Sequences were obtained from PBMCs. V is TRBV27 and J is TRBJ2-1, with a possible D match to TRBD2 (6 bases). This receptor was obtained from a girl aged 10-17 years in good health and CMV-seronegative. The CDR3, as DNA: TGTGCCAGCAGTATATCCGGGACTCCGTACAATGAGCAGTTCTTC. Its protein is CASSISGTPYNEQFF.